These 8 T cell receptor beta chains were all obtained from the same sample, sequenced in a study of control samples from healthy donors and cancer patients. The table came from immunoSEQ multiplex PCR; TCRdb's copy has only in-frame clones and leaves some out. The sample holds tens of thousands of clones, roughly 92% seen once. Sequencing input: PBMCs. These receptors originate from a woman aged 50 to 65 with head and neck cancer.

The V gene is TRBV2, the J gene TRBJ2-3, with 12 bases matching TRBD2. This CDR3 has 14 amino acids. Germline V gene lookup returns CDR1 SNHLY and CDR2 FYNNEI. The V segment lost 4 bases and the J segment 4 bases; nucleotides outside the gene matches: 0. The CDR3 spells CASSGTSGADTQYF. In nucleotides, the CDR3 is TGTGCCAGCAGTGGGACTAGCGGGGCAGATACGCAGTATTTT.

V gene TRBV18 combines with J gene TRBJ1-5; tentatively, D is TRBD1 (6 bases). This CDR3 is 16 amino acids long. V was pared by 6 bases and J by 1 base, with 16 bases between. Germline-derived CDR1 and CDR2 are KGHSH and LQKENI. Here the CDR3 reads CASSPDPDRSNQPQHF. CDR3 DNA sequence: TGTGCCAGCTCGCCGGATCCCGACAGGAGCAATCAGCCCCAGCATTTT.

CDR3 nucleotide sequence: TGCAGCGTTGAAAGTTACCAGGGTAGGAACGAGCAGTACTTC. Amino acids: CSVESYQGRNEQYF. The V call is TRBV29-1, the J call TRBJ2-7, with D maybe TRBD1 (5 bases). Trimming left V 2 bases short and J 5 bases short, with 16 bases between. CDR3 size: 14 residues. The germline V gene encodes CDR1 SQVTM and CDR2 ANQGSEA.

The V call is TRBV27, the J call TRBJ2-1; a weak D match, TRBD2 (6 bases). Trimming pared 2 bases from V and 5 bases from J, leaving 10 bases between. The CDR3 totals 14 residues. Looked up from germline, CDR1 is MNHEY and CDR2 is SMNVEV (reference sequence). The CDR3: CASSLLALDNEQFF. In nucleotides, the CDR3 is TGTGCCAGCAGTTTACTAGCGCTTGACAATGAGCAGTTCTTC.

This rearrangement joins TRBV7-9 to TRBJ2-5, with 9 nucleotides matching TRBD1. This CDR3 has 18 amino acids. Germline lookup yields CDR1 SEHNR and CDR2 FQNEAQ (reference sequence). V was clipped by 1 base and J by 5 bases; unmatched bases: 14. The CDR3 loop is CASSLDPGQGNLGETQYF. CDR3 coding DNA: TGTGCCAGCAGCTTAGACCCGGGACAGGGAAATCTAGGGGAGACCCAGTACTTC.

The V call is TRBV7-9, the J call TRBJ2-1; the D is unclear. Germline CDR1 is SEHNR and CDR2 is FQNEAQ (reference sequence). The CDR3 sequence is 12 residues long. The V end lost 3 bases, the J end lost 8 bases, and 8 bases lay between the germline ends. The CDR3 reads CASSLLGDEQFF. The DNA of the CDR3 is TGTGCCAGCAGCTTGCTAGGAGATGAGCAGTTCTTC.

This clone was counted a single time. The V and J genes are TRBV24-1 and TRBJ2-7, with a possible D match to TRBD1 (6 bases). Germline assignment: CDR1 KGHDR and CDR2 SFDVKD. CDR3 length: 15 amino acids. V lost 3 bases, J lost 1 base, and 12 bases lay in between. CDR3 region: CATSDPTGRSYEQYF. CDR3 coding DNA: TGTGCCACCAGTGATCCGACAGGAAGATCCTACGAGCAGTACTTC.

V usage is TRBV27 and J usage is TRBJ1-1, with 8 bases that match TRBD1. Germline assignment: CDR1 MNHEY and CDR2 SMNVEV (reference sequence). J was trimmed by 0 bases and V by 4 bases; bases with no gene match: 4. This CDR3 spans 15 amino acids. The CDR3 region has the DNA TGTGCCAGCAGTTCAATACAGGGGGTGAACACTGAAGCTTTCTTT. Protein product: CASSSIQGVNTEAFF.